This T cell receptor (beta chain) was obtained from a study of T cell changes during pregnancy in multiple sclerosis. V lost 8 bases and J lost 5, with 13 bases in between. Germline-derived CDR1 and CDR2 are MNHEY and SMNVEV (reference sequence). The CDR3 consists of 13 residues. Produced via immunoSEQ multiplex PCR; TCRdb's table is partial and in-frame only. The sample lists 90,000 to 120,000 clones; 80% to 95% were seen once. The origin of this receptor is a female donor in good health, enrolled as a control in a pregnancy study. The rearrangement uses TRBV27 and TRBJ2-4; D is perhaps TRBD2 (6 bases). Sample: peripheral blood, taken in the third trimester of pregnancy. The chain's CDR3 is CASGRGYENIQYF. DNA for the CDR3: TGTGCCAGCGGGCGGGGATATGAAAACATTCAGTACTTC.